The present entry profiles one T cell receptor beta chain with its context. This entry comes from a study of blood T cell repertoires in COVID-19. Turning to the study itself: Samples taken during acute and convalescent COVID-19 were collected in the United States, Italy and Spain.

Authors' data handling: Amplification of reference gene primers provided the estimated nucleated cell counts. Sequencing used immunoSEQ multiplex PCR; TCRdb keeps in-frame clones, though not all of them. Clone size and V and J calls were adopted from that table, with D and trimming inferred from the DNA. The sample comprises a few hundred thousand clones, more than 85% of which are singletons, and roughly 0.86% rests with the top ten. Participants spanned ages about 18 to 90 years and resided in around 25 US areas. Contact with a PCR-confirmed or clinician-diagnosed COVID-19 case occurred within 2 weeks of entry. The sample comprised PBMCs or T cells enriched from blood (not recorded which). This TCR was recovered from a woman between 35 and 50 years old who had been exposed to COVID-19.

The CDR3 DNA sequence: TGCGCCAGCAGTCCGGACACTGAAGCTTTCTTT. Translation: CASSPDTEAFF. The chain couples TRBV10-2 to TRBJ1-1; D call uncertain. The germline V gene encodes CDR1 WSHSY and CDR2 SAAADI. V dropped 5 bases and J dropped 3 bases, with 4 bases sitting between them. The CDR3 is 11 amino acids.